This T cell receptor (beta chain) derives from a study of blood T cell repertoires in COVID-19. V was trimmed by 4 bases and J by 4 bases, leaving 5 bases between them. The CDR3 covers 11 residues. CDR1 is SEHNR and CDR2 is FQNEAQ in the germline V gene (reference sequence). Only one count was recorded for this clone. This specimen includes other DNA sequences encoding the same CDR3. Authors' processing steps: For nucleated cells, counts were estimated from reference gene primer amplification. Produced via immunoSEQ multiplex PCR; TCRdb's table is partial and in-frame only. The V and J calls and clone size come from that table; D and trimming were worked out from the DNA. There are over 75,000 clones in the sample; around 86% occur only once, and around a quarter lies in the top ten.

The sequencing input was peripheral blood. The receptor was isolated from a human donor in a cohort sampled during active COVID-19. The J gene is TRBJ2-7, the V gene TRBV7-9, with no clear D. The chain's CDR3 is CASSSHYEQYF. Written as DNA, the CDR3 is TGTGCCAGCAGCTCACATTACGAGCAGTACTTC.